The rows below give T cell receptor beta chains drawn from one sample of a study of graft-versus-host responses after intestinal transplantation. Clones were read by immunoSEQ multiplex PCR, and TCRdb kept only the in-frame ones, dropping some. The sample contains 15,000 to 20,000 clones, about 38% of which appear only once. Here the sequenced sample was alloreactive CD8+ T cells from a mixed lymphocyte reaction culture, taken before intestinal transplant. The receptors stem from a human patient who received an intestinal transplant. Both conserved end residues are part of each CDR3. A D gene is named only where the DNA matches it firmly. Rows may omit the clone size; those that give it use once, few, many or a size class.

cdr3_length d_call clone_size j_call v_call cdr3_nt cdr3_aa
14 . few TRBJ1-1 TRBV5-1 TGCGCCAGCAGCCCATGGGCCTCCGCGACTGAAGCTTTCTTT CASSPWASATEAFF
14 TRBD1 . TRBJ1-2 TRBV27 TGTGCCAGCAGTTCCCGACAGGGCCTCTATGGCTACACCTTC CASSSRQGLYGYTF
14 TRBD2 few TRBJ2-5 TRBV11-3 TGTGCCAGCAGCTTAGAAGCGGGAATCGAGACCCAGTACTTC CASSLEAGIETQYF
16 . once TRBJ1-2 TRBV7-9 TGTGCCAGCAGCTTAGCGGAAATAGACAGCCCCTATGGCTACACCTTC CASSLAEIDSPYGYTF
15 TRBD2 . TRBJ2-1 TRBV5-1 TGCGCCAGCAGCTTGGATCCGGGAGGGCACAATGAGCAGTTCTTC CASSLDPGGHNEQFF
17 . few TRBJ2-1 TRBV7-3 TGTGCCAGCAGCTTCCCCCGGGAGACGGGATTGGCTAATGAGCAGTTCTTC CASSFPRETGLANEQFF
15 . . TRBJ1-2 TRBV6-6 TGTGCCAGCAGTTACTCGAAGGTAATCGGCGGGATACCCTTCTTC CASSYSKVIGGIPFF
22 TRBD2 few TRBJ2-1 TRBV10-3 TGTGCCATCAGTGAGTCGTTAGGTCGGATAATAGCGGGACTGGCCCCCTACAATGAGCAGTTCTTC CAISESLGRIIAGLAPYNEQFF
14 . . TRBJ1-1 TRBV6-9 TGTGCCAGCAGTCCCGCGTGGGGGAACACTGAAGCTTTCTTT CASSPAWGNTEAFF
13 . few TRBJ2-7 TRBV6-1 TGTGCCATCGTTGGCAGCCCCACCTACGAGCAGTACTTC CAIVGSPTYEQYF
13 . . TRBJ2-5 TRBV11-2 TGTGCCAGCAGCTTGCGCGGTGAAGAGACCCAGTACTTC CASSLRGEETQYF
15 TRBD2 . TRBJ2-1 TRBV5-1 TGCGCCAGCAGCTTGTCGGGAGGGGTCTACAATGAGCAGTTCTTC CASSLSGGVYNEQFF
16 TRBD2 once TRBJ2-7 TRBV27 TGTGCCAGCAGGGGCCCGGGGCGGGAGGGTTCCGACGAGCAGTACTTC CASRGPGREGSDEQYF
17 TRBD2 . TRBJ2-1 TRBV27 TGTGCCAGCAGTCTGTTGGGACTAGCGGGTTCCTACAATGAGCAGTTCTTC CASSLLGLAGSYNEQFF
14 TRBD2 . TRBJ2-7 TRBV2 TGTGCCAGCAGTGGTGGCGGGAGCACCTACGAGCAGTACTTC CASSGGGSTYEQYF
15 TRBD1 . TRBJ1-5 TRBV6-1 TGTGCCAGCAGCCTGACAGGGGGTGGAGGTCAGCCCCAGCATTTT CASSLTGGGGQPQHF
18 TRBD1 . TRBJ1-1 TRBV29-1 TGCAGCGTGGGAAGGCAGCCGGGACAGGGCCCCATGAACACTGAAGCTTTCTTT CSVGRQPGQGPMNTEAFF
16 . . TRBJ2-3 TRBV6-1 TGTGCCAGCAGTGATACACCGAGGCCAAGCCCCAATACGCAGTATTTT CASSDTPRPSPNTQYF
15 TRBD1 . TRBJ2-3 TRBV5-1 TGCGCCAGCAGAGAATTTAGGGGGCCCTTGGATACGCAGTATTTT CASREFRGPLDTQYF
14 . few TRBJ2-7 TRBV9 TGTGCCAGCAGCGTAGGGGCGGACTCCTACGAGCAGTACTTC CASSVGADSYEQYF
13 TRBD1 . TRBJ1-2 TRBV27 TGTGCCAGCAGGCTGACAGGGGGCTATGGCTACACCTTC CASRLTGGYGYTF
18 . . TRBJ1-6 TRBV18 TGTGCCAGCTCACACCTCGTCCCATCCGGGACAATTAATTCACCCCTCCACTTT CASSHLVPSGTINSPLHF
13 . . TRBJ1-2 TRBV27 TGTGCCAGCAGTCGGGCCGAAAACTATGGCTACACCTTC CASSRAENYGYTF
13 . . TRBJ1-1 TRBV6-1 TGTGCCAGCAGTTGGGGTCAGGGCACTGAAGCTTTCTTT CASSWGQGTEAFF
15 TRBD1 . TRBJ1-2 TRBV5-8 TGTGCCAGCAGCTCCCTCGGGGACAGCCTCTATGGCTACACCTTC CASSSLGDSLYGYTF
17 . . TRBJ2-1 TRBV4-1 TGCGCCAGCAGCATAGTGGGGGGTTCCGACAGGGACAATGAGCAGTTCTTC CASSIVGGSDRDNEQFF
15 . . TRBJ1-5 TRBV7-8 TGTGCCAGCAGCTTAGAAACAGGGTTGAGGCAGCCCCAGCATTTT CASSLETGLRQPQHF
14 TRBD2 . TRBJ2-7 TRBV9 TGTGCCAGCAGCGGGGGAGGGCCAGCCTACGAGCAGTACTTC CASSGGGPAYEQYF
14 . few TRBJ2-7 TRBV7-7 TGTGCCAGGAAGCTTGTAGAGGGCGGTTACGAGCAGTACTTC CARKLVEGGYEQYF
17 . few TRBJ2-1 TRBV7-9 TGTGCCAGCATTCTCCGGAGGGGACAGCTTGATAGCGATGAGCAGTTCTTC CASILRRGQLDSDEQFF
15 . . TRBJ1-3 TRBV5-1 TGCGCCAGCAGCTTGGCGGCCCCGACCGGGAACACCATATATTTT CASSLAAPTGNTIYF
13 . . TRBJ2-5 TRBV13 TGTGCCAGCAGCTTAGACCCCGAAGAGACCCAGTACTTC CASSLDPEETQYF
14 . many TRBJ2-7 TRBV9 TGTGCCAGCAGCCTAGGGGGGAGGGCCTACGAGCAGTACTTC CASSLGGRAYEQYF
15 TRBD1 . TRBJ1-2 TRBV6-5 TGTGCCAGCAGACCTACCCCGACAGGGACCTATGGCTACACCTTC CASRPTPTGTYGYTF
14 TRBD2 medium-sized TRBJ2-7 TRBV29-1 TGCAGCGTTGAGGGACTAGAGGAAACCTACGAGCAGTACTTC CSVEGLEETYEQYF
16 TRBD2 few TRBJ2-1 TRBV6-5 TGTGCCAGCAGTTCCCTACTAGCGGGAGAGAAAAATGAGCAGTTCTTC CASSSLLAGEKNEQFF
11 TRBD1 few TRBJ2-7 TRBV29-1 TGCAGCGGCATACAGGGGTACGAGCAGTACTTC CSGIQGYEQYF